The present entry profiles one T cell receptor (beta chain) with its context. Antigen specificity is unknown. This sample is drawn from a study of cytomegalovirus exposure and HLA in healthy donors. Germline V gene lookup returns CDR1 SNHLY and CDR2 FYNNEI. This CDR3 contains 14 residues. The V gene end was trimmed by 8 bases and the J gene end by 2 bases; junction bases not matched to a gene: 1. The primer mix had 60 Vbeta and 13 Jbeta primers. The data were produced by immunoSEQ multiplex PCR, yet TCRdb's version contains in-frame clones alone and is incomplete. The sample includes about 130,000 clones, 65% to 70% of them seen just once. Findings and caveats of the study: The study found most TCR sequences rare, yet found some public TCRs in many donors. Previous analysis showed most TCR beta V segments were productive about 87% or about 30% of the time. Three CMV-associated chains were confirmed in vitro to be specific for CMV antigens. The listing of 150 to 200 TCR beta chains classed them as cytomegalovirus-associated.

The chain is built from TRBV2 and TRBJ2-6; 9 positions agree with TRBD1. This receptor was identified in a human donor in good health. Sequenced sample: PBMCs. Here the CDR3 reads CASRDRAGANVLTF. The CDR3 nucleotides are TGTGCCAGCCGGGACAGGGCTGGGGCCAACGTCCTGACTTTC.